The source of this T cell receptor (beta chain) is a study of regulatory T cells in long-lasting Graves disease. Background on the study: Over-5-year antithyroid drug use with positive TSH receptor antibodies defined persistent Graves' disease in the study. Study results and limitations: Accuracy may have been reduced by the small sample size.

The sample holds a few counts of this clonotype. Antigen specificity is unknown. Time point given: persistent/refractory GD, antithyroid drugs over 5 years with positive TRAb. Scientists built the TCR library using RNA that was extracted from PBMCs. Peripheral blood, about 9 milliliters of it, was drawn into EDTA tubes. Through Arm-PCR of CDR3 regions and iRepertoire HTBI primers, TCR beta libraries were built. TCRdb fed the multiplex PCR reads into MiXCR, producing one record per CDR3 protein. The sample lists some 450,000 distinct CDR3 sequences; 20% to 25% were seen once. V was trimmed by 4 bases and J by 4 bases, leaving 15 bases between them. Per germline, CDR1 LGHDT and CDR2 YNNKEL (reference sequence). The CDR3 contains 15 residues.

The chain uses TRBV3-1 and TRBJ2-3, with D possibly being TRBD2 (6 bases). The origin of this receptor is a female donor with Graves disease. The sample here was peripheral blood mononuclear cells (PBMCs), taken when the disease was refractory, from a patient treated with antithyroid drugs. The CDR3 nucleotides read TGTGCCAGCAGCCTCCGTAGCGGTGGCTCAGATACGCAGTATTTT. The encoded protein is CASSLRSGGSDTQYF.